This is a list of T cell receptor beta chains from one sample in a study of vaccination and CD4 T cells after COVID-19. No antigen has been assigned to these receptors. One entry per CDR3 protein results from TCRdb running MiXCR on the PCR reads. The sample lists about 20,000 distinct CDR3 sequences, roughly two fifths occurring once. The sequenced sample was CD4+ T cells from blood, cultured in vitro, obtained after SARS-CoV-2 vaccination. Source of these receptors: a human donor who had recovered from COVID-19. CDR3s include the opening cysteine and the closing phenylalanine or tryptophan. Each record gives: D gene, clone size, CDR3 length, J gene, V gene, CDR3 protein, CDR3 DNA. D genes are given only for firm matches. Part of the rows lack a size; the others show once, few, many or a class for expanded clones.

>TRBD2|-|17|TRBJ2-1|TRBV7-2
CASSFEAGTNFYNEQFF
TGTGCCAGCAGCTTCGAAGCCGGGACTAACTTCTACAATGAGCAGTTCTTC
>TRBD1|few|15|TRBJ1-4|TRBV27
CASRGWTGKDEKLFF
TGTGCCAGCAGAGGCTGGACAGGGAAGGATGAAAAACTGTTTTTT
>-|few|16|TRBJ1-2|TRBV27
CASSGRGHPEGYGYTF
TGTGCCAGCAGTGGTAGAGGACACCCCGAGGGCTATGGCTACACCTTC
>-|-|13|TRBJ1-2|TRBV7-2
CASRPQVNYGYTF
TGTGCCAGCAGACCCCAGGTTAACTATGGCTACACCTTC
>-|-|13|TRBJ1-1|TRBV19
CASEGVAGTEAFF
TGTGCCAGCGAAGGGGTTGCGGGCACTGAAGCTTTCTTT
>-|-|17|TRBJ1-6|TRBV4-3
CASSQDPESSYNSPLHF
TGCGCCAGCAGCCAAGATCCAGAAAGCTCCTATAATTCACCCCTCCACTTT
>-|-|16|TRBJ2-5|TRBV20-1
CSAGGAWEGVQETQYF
TGCAGTGCTGGGGGTGCCTGGGAGGGGGTCCAGGAGACCCAGTACTTC
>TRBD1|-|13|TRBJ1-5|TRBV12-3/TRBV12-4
CASRQTGAGPQHF
TGTGCCAGCAGACAAACAGGGGCAGGGCCCCAGCATTTT
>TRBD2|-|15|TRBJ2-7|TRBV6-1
CASSPRLAGTYEQYF
TGTGCCAGCAGTCCCAGACTAGCGGGGACCTACGAGCAGTACTTC
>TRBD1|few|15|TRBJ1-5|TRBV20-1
CSATPGTGFNQPQHF
TGCAGTGCAACGCCGGGGACAGGATTCAATCAGCCCCAGCATTTT
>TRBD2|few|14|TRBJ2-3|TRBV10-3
CAISRTRLADTQYF
TGTGCCATCAGTCGGACTAGACTTGCAGATACGCAGTATTTT
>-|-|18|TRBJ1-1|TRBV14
CASTPGEGLFHRATEAFF
TGTGCCAGCACCCCTGGCGAAGGGTTATTTCACAGGGCCACTGAAGCTTTCTTT
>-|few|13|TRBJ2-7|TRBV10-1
CASSEYQGYEQYF
TGCGCCAGCAGTGAGTATCAGGGTTACGAGCAGTACTTC
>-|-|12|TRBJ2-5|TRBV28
CASSLGAETQYF
TGTGCCAGCAGTCTAGGGGCGGAGACCCAGTACTTC
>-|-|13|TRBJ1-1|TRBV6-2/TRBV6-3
CASSDQPNRGAFF
TGTGCCAGCAGTGACCAACCCAATCGTGGGGCTTTCTTT
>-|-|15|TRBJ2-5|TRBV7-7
CASSIRLGDGETQYF
TGTGCCAGCAGCATACGGCTGGGCGATGGGGAGACCCAGTACTTC
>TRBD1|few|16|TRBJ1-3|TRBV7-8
CASSFGDRGSGNTIYF
TGTGCCAGCAGCTTTGGAGACAGGGGATCGGGAAACACCATATATTTT
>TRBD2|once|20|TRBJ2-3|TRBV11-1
CASSPPSRSGREPSTDTQYF
TGTGCCAGCAGCCCTCCTTCTCGTAGCGGGAGAGAACCTAGCACAGATACGCAGTATTTT
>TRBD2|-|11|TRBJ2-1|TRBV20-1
CSASQRGEQFF
TGCAGTGCTTCCCAGCGGGGTGAGCAGTTCTTC
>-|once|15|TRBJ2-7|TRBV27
CASSSAGRRGYEQYF
TGTGCCAGCAGTTCCGCAGGAAGGAGGGGGTACGAGCAGTACTTC
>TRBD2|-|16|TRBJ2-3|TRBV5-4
CASSYRLAGGKDTQYF
TGTGCCAGCAGCTACCGACTAGCGGGGGGGAAAGATACGCAGTATTTT
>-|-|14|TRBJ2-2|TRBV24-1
CATSPRGNTGELFF
TGTGCCACCAGTCCCAGGGGAAACACCGGGGAGCTGTTTTTT
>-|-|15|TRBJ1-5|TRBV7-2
CASSAGIGPNQPQHF
TGTGCCAGCAGCGCCGGGATCGGCCCCAATCAGCCCCAGCATTTT
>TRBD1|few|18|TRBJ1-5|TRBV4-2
CASSQERDSVYSNQPQHF
TGTGCCAGCAGCCAGGAGAGGGACAGCGTTTATAGCAATCAGCCCCAGCATTTT
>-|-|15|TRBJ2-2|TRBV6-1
CASSERRGRTGELFF
TGTGCCAGCAGTGAAAGGAGGGGGCGCACCGGGGAGCTGTTTTTT
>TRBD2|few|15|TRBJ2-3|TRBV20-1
CSAHGTTTSTDTQYF
TGCAGTGCCCACGGGACTACCACTAGCACAGATACGCAGTATTTT
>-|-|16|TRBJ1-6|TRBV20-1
CSAREGSPPYNSPLHF
TGCAGTGCTAGAGAAGGCAGCCCGCCCTATAATTCACCCCTCCACTTT
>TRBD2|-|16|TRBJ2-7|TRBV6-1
CASSKTSGRPTYEQYF
TGTGCCAGCAGTAAGACTAGCGGGAGGCCGACCTACGAGCAGTACTTC
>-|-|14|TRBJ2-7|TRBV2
CASRAPGGTYEQYF
TGTGCCAGCAGGGCCCCGGGCGGCACCTACGAGCAGTACTTC
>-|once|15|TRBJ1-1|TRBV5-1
CASSLLTGSNTEAFF
TGCGCCAGCAGCTTGTTAACCGGGTCTAACACTGAAGCTTTCTTT
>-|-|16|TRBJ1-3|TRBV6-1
CASSHLPGYSGNTIYF
TGTGCCAGCAGCCATTTGCCAGGATACTCTGGAAACACCATATATTTT
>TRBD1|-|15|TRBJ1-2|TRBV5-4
CASSSGTALHYGYTF
TGTGCCAGCAGCTCCGGGACAGCTCTCCACTATGGCTACACCTTC
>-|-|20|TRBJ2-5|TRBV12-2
CASRLASLGEDREREETQYF
TGTGCAAGTCGCTTAGCGTCGCTGGGTGAAGATAGGGAGAGGGAAGAGACCCAGTACTTC
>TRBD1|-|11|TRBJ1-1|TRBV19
CASSSDRRTFF
TGTGCCAGTAGTTCGGACAGGAGAACTTTCTTT
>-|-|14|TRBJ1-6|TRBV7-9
CASSLLSLNSPLHF
TGTGCCAGCAGCTTATTATCCTTGAATTCACCCCTCCACTTT